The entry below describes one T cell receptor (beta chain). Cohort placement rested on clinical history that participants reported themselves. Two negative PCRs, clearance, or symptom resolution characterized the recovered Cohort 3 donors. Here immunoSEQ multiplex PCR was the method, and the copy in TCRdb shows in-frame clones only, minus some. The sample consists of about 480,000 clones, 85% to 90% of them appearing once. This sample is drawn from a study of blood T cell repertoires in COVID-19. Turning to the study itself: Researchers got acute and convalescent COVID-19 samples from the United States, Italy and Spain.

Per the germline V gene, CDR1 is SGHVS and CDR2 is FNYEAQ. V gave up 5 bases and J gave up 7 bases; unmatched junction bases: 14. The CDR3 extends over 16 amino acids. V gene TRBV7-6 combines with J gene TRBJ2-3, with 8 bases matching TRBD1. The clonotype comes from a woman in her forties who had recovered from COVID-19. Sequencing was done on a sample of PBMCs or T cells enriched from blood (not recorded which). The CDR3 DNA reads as TGTGCCAGCAGCCGTGGCCCGACAGGGGTGGAAAATACGCAGTATTTT. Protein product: CASSRGPTGVENTQYF.